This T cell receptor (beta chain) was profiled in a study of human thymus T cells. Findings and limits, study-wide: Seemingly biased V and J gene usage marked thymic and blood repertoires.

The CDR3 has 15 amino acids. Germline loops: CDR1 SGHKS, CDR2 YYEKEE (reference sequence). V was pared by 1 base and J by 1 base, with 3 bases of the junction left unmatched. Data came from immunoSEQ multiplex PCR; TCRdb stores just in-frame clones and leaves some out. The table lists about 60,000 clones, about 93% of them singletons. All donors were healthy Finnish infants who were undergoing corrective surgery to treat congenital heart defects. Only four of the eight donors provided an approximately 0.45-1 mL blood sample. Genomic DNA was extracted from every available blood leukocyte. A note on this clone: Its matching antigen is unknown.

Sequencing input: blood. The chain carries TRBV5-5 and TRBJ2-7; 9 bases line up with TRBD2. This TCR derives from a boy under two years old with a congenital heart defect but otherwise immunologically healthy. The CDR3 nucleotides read TGTGCCAGCAGCTTGACGGGACTAGCTTCCTACGAGCAGTACTTC. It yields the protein CASSLTGLASYEQYF.